The rows below give T cell receptor beta chains drawn from one sample of a study of T cells in Graves' hyperthyroidism and ophthalmopathy. One entry per CDR3 protein, called by TCRdb with MiXCR from the multiplex PCR reads. The table lists 650,000 to 850,000 distinct CDR3 sequences, over 15% of them singletons. What was sequenced was blood. The source is a woman aged 45-59 years with Graves' hyperthyroidism that later progressed to Graves' ophthalmopathy. CDR3s include the opening cysteine and the closing phenylalanine or tryptophan. Fields, in order: D gene, J gene, V gene, clone size, CDR3 DNA, CDR3 protein. A D gene is named only where the DNA matches it firmly. A clone size is listed for some rows: how often the clone was seen (once, few, many), or a class if it is expanded.

>-|TRBJ2-1|TRBV12-3/TRBV12-4|few
TGTGCCAGCAGTATCAGTGAGCAGTTCTTC
CASSISEQFF
>-|TRBJ2-1|TRBV13|few
TGTGCCAGCAGCTTAAGGGACCAGCGCCATGAGCAGTTCTTC
CASSLRDQRHEQFF
>-|TRBJ2-7|TRBV11-2|many
TGTGCCAGCAGCACTCGAGACGAGCAGTACTTC
CASSTRDEQYF
>TRBD1|TRBJ2-1|TRBV19|-
TGTGCCAGTACCCCGGACAGGAGCTCCTACAATGAGCAGTTCTTC
CASTPDRSSYNEQFF
>-|TRBJ1-1|TRBV2|many
TGTGCCAGCAGTGAAGCGTCCTGGGGACTGAGCACTGAAGCTTTCTTT
CASSEASWGLSTEAFF
>TRBD2|TRBJ2-1|TRBV5-5|-
TGTGCCAGCAGCGCAACTAGCGGGGCGACAAACTCCTACAATGAGCAGTTCTTC
CASSATSGATNSYNEQFF
>TRBD1|TRBJ2-1|TRBV15|-
TGTGCCACCCGGGACAGCGACAATGAGCAGTTCTTC
CATRDSDNEQFF
>-|TRBJ2-6|TRBV9|-
TGTGCCAGCAGTAAGGACAGCTCTGGGGCCAACGTCCTGACTTTC
CASSKDSSGANVLTF
>-|TRBJ1-5|TRBV12-3/TRBV12-4|many
TGTGCCAGCACGCGGGAGGTAGCGGCCCGCAATCAGCCCCAGCATTTT
CASTREVAARNQPQHF
>-|TRBJ2-5|TRBV24-1|-
TGTGCCACCAGTGCGGGCAGGGGTCGAGAGACCCAGTACTTC
CATSAGRGRETQYF
>-|TRBJ1-2|TRBV6-1|-
TGTGCCAGCAGTGAAGCGTTTACAGCCGGTGGCTACACCTTC
CASSEAFTAGGYTF
>TRBD2|TRBJ2-1|TRBV20-1|many
TGCAGTGCAGATGGACTAGCGGGGGGCCCTGCGAGCTCCTACAATGAGCAGTTCTTC
CSADGLAGGPASSYNEQFF
>TRBD1|TRBJ2-1|TRBV6-1|many
TGTGCCAGCAGACACCTGACAGGGCAGAACTACAATGAGCAGTTCTTC
CASRHLTGQNYNEQFF
>-|TRBJ1-1|TRBV5-1|-
TGTGCCAGCAGCCCGACAGTTTTCCTGAACACTGAAGCTTTCTTT
CASSPTVFLNTEAFF
>TRBD2|TRBJ2-3|TRBV29-1|-
TGCAGCGCACTAGCGGGGTACACAGATACGCAGTATTTT
CSALAGYTDTQYF
>-|TRBJ1-6|TRBV6-1|many
TGTGCCAGCAGTTACGCTGAGACTCTAAATTCACCCCTCCACTTT
CASSYAETLNSPLHF
>TRBD2|TRBJ2-1|TRBV2|many
TGTGCCAGAAGCGGGAAATACAATGAGCAGTTCTTC
CARSGKYNEQFF
>-|TRBJ2-3|TRBV3-1|few
TGTGCCAGCAGCCCGATGGCACAGGGTAACACAGATACGCAGTATTTT
CASSPMAQGNTDTQYF
>-|TRBJ1-5|TRBV6-1|few
TGTGCCAGCAGTGGTGTAAACAGGGTAGGGGGCAATCAGCCCCAGCATTTT
CASSGVNRVGGNQPQHF
>TRBD1|TRBJ2-3|TRBV24-1|-
TGTGCCACCAGTGATCGGCCCAGGGGGCCTACAGATACGCAGTATTTT
CATSDRPRGPTDTQYF
>-|TRBJ1-5|TRBV10-3|few
TGTGCCATCAGTGAGAAAAACCAGCCCCAGCATTTT
CAISEKNQPQHF
>-|TRBJ2-5|TRBV5-1|many
TGCGCCAGCAGCTCTGAACTACGCCGCCAAGAGACCCAGTACTTC
CASSSELRRQETQYF
>-|TRBJ1-1|TRBV18|once
TGTGCCAGCTCAGCAATCCCGGGACCCATAACTGAAGCTTTCTTT
CASSAIPGPITEAFF
>-|TRBJ2-4|TRBV6-1|few
TGTGCCAGCAGTCCGCTAGCCAAAAACATTCAGTACTTC
CASSPLAKNIQYF
>-|TRBJ2-7|TRBV18|many
TGTGCCAGCTCACCACTGGATGGACCCTACGAGCAGTACTTC
CASSPLDGPYEQYF
>-|TRBJ2-2|TRBV7-8|many
TGTGCCAGCAGTGACGACAGTAACACCGGGGAGCTGTTTTTT
CASSDDSNTGELFF
>-|TRBJ2-3|TRBV9|-
TGTGCCAGCAGCGAGGGGGATACTAGCACAGATACGCAGTATTTT
CASSEGDTSTDTQYF
>-|TRBJ1-1|TRBV6-5|few
TGTGCCAGCACGTTCTCGATTATCACTGAAGCTTTCTTT
CASTFSIITEAFF
>TRBD1|TRBJ1-1|TRBV25-1|few
TGTGCCAGCAGTGGCCAAAAATATGGGACAGAGAACACTGAAGCTTTCTTT
CASSGQKYGTENTEAFF
>TRBD2|TRBJ2-3|TRBV9|few
TGTGCCAGCAGCGTAGGGATCGGCGGGGGGGCCGCAGATACGCAGTATTTT
CASSVGIGGGAADTQYF
>-|TRBJ1-5|TRBV6-1|many
TGTGCCAGCAGCAGAACGGACTCCTGGAATCAGCCCCAGCATTTT
CASSRTDSWNQPQHF
>-|TRBJ1-2|TRBV2|many
TGTGCCAGCAGCGGTCGGGGCTACACCTTC
CASSGRGYTF
>TRBD1|TRBJ1-1|TRBV7-6|few
TGTGCCAGCAGCTTAGCGTCCGGGACAGGGTTTAAAGCTTTCTTT
CASSLASGTGFKAFF
>-|TRBJ2-1|TRBV20-1|many
TGCAGTGCAGAGGGACGGCGGACTGAGCAGTTCTTC
CSAEGRRTEQFF
>-|TRBJ2-1|TRBV30|-
TGTGCCTGGAGTGTACCAGCGGCCCGCAATGAGCAGTTCTTC
CAWSVPAARNEQFF
>TRBD1|TRBJ1-4|TRBV3-1|many
TGTGCCAGCAGCCTAAGGGGGCAACTGTTTTTT
CASSLRGQLFF
>-|TRBJ1-2|TRBV10-1|-
TGCGCCAGCAGTGAGTCGAAAGGGGTTGGCTACACCTTC
CASSESKGVGYTF
>-|TRBJ1-5|TRBV27|many
TGTGCCAGCAGTTCCCGGGGCCATCCGCCCCAGCATTTT
CASSSRGHPPQHF
>-|TRBJ2-3|TRBV12-3/TRBV12-4|many
TGTGCCAGCAGCTTGCAAATCGGGAGCACAGATACGCAGTATTTT
CASSLQIGSTDTQYF
>-|TRBJ2-7|TRBV20-1|few
TGCAGTGCTAGTGGTGACTACTACGAGCAGTACTTC
CSASGDYYEQYF
>TRBD1|TRBJ2-7|TRBV19|once
TGTGCCAACCCCGTGGGACAGGATAGCTCCCACGAGCAGTACTTC
CANPVGQDSSHEQYF
>TRBD1|TRBJ1-5|TRBV2|-
TGTGCCAGCAGTAAGGGGGCCAGCAATCAGCCCCAGCATTTT
CASSKGASNQPQHF
>TRBD1|TRBJ1-2|TRBV4-1|few
TGCGCCAGCAGCCGATGGACAGGGTTAAACTATGGCTACACCTTC
CASSRWTGLNYGYTF
>-|TRBJ1-5|TRBV18|many
TGTGCCAGCTCACCTGAGGGTAGCGGCAATCAGCCCCAGCATTTT
CASSPEGSGNQPQHF
>-|TRBJ2-7|TRBV10-3|-
TGTGCCATCAGTCAGGAACAGGTCGACGAGCAGTACTTC
CAISQEQVDEQYF
>-|TRBJ1-2|TRBV30|few
TGTGCCTGGAAGAGTTTTGAACATGGCTACACCTTC
CAWKSFEHGYTF
>-|TRBJ2-5|TRBV10-3|-
TGTGCCATCAGTGAGTCAAGCCAGCCTTTGGAGACCCAGTACTTC
CAISESSQPLETQYF
>-|TRBJ1-2|TRBV12-3/TRBV12-4|few
TGTGCCAGCAGTTCCCGCTTAGGGAAGTATGGCTACACCTTC
CASSSRLGKYGYTF
>-|TRBJ2-3|TRBV5-1|-
TGCGCCAGCAGGCGGGGTCGGGGGTCACCAGATACGCAGTATTTT
CASRRGRGSPDTQYF